These 19 T cell receptor beta chains came from one sample sequenced in a study of CD8 T cell repertoires and HIV-1 epitope variants. No antigens are known for them. TCRdb's table, derived via immunoSEQ multiplex PCR, lists solely in-frame clones and lacks some. The data hold over 5,000 clones, with around 71% observed a single time. Sequenced: cultured CD8+ T cells derived from PBMCs. These receptors were obtained from a male donor with HIV.

The chain links TRBV5-6 to TRBJ1-1; unclear D gene. V gave up 0 bases and J gave up 10 bases, with 10 bases separating them. CDR1 and CDR2 (germline): SGHDT, YYEEEE. CDR3 length equals 12 residues. The CDR3: CASSLGGGRAFF. For the CDR3, the DNA is TGTGCCAGCAGCTTGGGTGGAGGTAGAGCTTTCTTT.

This chain connects TRBV9 to TRBJ2-5; 8 bases are shared with TRBD2. CDR3 length: 14 amino acids. Losses at the gene ends were 4 bases for V and 4 bases for J; bases not matched to a gene: 6. The germline CDR1 and CDR2 sequences are SGDLS and YYNGEE. The CDR3 sequence is CASSSGGRIETQYF. The CDR3 bases are TGTGCCAGCAGCTCGGGGGGGAGGATAGAGACCCAGTACTTC.

This sequence joins TRBV4-1 and TRBJ2-7; D may correspond to TRBD1 or TRBD2 (6 bases each). The V gene lost 4 bases and the J gene lost 5 bases, with 15 bases spanning the gap. CDR3 length: 14 residues. CDR1 is MGHRA, CDR2 YSYEKL, per germline. The CDR3 region has the DNA TGCGCCAGCAGCCGAGGGGGGCTAGCTGACGAGCAGTACTTC. It is translated as CASSRGGLADEQYF.

This chain joins TRBV7-6 and TRBJ1-1; D is unclear. The CDR3 runs 14 residues. Looked up from germline, CDR1 is SGHVS and CDR2 is FNYEAQ. V lost 1 base to trimming and J lost 0 bases, with 6 bases between them. The CDR3 nucleotides read TGTGCCAGCAGCTTAGAAGACATGAACACTGAAGCTTTCTTT. This gives the protein CASSLEDMNTEAFF. Using reference TRBV7-6 and TRBJ1-1 for the parts outside the CDR3, the full variable domain is GAGVSQSPRYKVTKRGQDVALRCDPISGHVSLYWYRQALGQGPEFLTYFNYEAQQDKSGLPNDRFSAERPEGSISTLTIQRTEQRDSAMYRCASSLEDMNTEAFFGQGTRLTVV.

J is TRBJ2-6 and V is TRBV5-4; D might be TRBD1 or TRBD2, each matching 5 bases. The CDR3 sequence is 17 residues long. Per the germline V gene, CDR1 is SGHNT and CDR2 is YYREEE (reference sequence). The germline V and J ends were trimmed by 4 bases and 0 bases, with 14 bases remaining between them. The CDR3 is CASSPGDAHSGANVLTF. The CDR3 DNA sequence: TGTGCCAGCAGCCCCGGGGACGCGCACTCTGGGGCCAACGTCCTGACTTTC. The whole variable domain, remainder taken from reference TRBV5-4 and TRBJ2-6, is ETGVTQSPTHLIKTRGQQVTLRCSSQSGHNTVSWYQQALGQGPQFIFQYYREEENGRGNFPPRFSGLQFPNYSSELNVNALELDDSALYLCASSPGDAHSGANVLTFGAGSRLTVL.

The CDR3 loop is CASSKEGLSYNEQFF. CDR3 DNA: TGTGCCAGCAGCAAGGAGGGTCTCTCCTACAATGAGCAGTTCTTC. The chain recombines TRBV21-1 with TRBJ2-1; the table calls TRBD2, which could not be checked here. TRBV21-1 is a known pseudogene. The CDR3 loop spans 15 amino acids.

The chain employs TRBV7-6 and TRBJ2-7, with 9 bases matching TRBD1. The CDR3 is made up of 16 amino acids. Germline CDR1 reads SGHVS; CDR2 reads FNYEAQ. The V and J ends lost 4 bases and 2 bases, in that order; junction bases with no gene match: 9. In DNA, the CDR3 is TGTGCCAGCAGCTACTTGACAGGGGGGCCAACCTACGAGCAGTACTTC. It is translated as CASSYLTGGPTYEQYF.

The CDR3 reads CASSLAQEGEKLFF. CDR3 DNA sequence: TGTGCCAGCAGCTTGGCACAGGAAGGCGAAAAACTGTTTTTT. This chain uses TRBV5-6 with TRBJ1-4, with D possibly being TRBD1 (5 bases). Looked up from germline, CDR1 is SGHDT and CDR2 is YYEEEE. This CDR3 is 14 amino acids long. V was shortened by 0 bases and J by 8 bases, with 11 bases between the two germline ends.

This chain joins TRBV6-1 and TRBJ2-7; no clear D. The germline CDR1 and CDR2 sequences are MNHNS and SASEGT. With 8 bases removed from V and 2 bases from J, the gap between germline ends came to 10 bases. There are 12 residues in the CDR3. CDR3 sequence (DNA): TGTGCCAGCGAAGCGATTACCTACGAGCAGTACTTC. It specifies CASEAITYEQYF.

The V and J genes are TRBV28 and TRBJ1-2; 7 bases are shared with TRBD1. V lost 5 bases to trimming and J lost 6 bases; unmatched junction nucleotides: 9. The germline gives CDR1 MDHEN, CDR2 SYDVKM. The CDR3 spans 14 residues. The CDR3 is CASSPLDRDDGYTF. In DNA, the CDR3 is TGTGCCAGCAGTCCATTAGACAGGGATGATGGCTACACCTTC.

This clone was found once. The chain carries TRBV28 and TRBJ2-5; 7 nucleotides agree with TRBD2. CDR3 length: 14 amino acids. Germline CDR1 reads MDHEN; CDR2 reads SYDVKM. Trimming took 7 bases from V and 1 from J; bases not matched to a gene: 6. The CDR3 protein is CASTPGGFQETQYF. The CDR3 nucleotides read TGTGCCAGCACCCCGGGGGGTTTCCAAGAGACCCAGTACTTC.

The CDR3 nucleotides read TGTGCCAGCAGTGAAGTCCGACTAGCGGGGACAGATACGCAGTATTTT. It specifies CASSEVRLAGTDTQYF. The chain uses TRBV2 and TRBJ2-3; 11 positions agree with TRBD2. Germline V lookup: CDR1 SNHLY, CDR2 FYNNEI. V trimming: 1 base; J trimming: 3 bases; junction bases outside the gene matches: 3. The CDR3 sequence is 16 residues long. Filled out from reference TRBV2 and TRBJ2-3, the complete variable domain reads EPEVTQTPSHQVTQMGQEVILRCVPISNHLYFYWYRQILGQKVEFLVSFYNNEISEKSEIFDDQFSVERPDGSNFTLKIRSTKLEDSAMYFCASSEVRLAGTDTQYFGPGTRLTVL.

The rearrangement uses TRBV9 and TRBJ2-5, with TRBD2 identical over 11 bases. The germline V gene encodes CDR1 SGDLS and CDR2 YYNGEE. Trimming at V came to 3 bases and at J to 2 bases, leaving 3 bases not matched to a gene. The CDR3 has 15 amino acids. The CDR3 region has the DNA TGTGCCAGCAGCGCAGGGACTAGCGGACAAGAGACCCAGTACTTC. Protein: CASSAGTSGQETQYF.

The V call is TRBV5-4, the J call TRBJ1-3, with a possible D match to TRBD1 (5 bases). The CDR3 runs to 14 residues. Trimming pared 4 bases from V and 3 bases from J, leaving 11 bases between. The germline gives CDR1 SGHNT, CDR2 YYREEE (reference sequence). The CDR3 nucleotides read TGTGCCAGCAGCCGTATGGGGGGTGGAAACACCATATATTTT. Translation gives CASSRMGGGNTIYF.

This clone was recorded a few times. This chain joins TRBV7-9 and TRBJ2-7; 11 nucleotides match TRBD2. This CDR3 has 14 residues. CDR1 and CDR2 from the germline V gene are SEHNR and FQNEAQ (reference sequence). Trimming took 5 bases from V and 3 from J; bases not matched to a gene: 3. The CDR3 reads CASSPTSGIYEQYF. The CDR3 nucleotides are TGTGCCAGCAGCCCGACTAGCGGGATCTACGAGCAGTACTTC.

This clone is deemed hyperexpanded. The chain carries TRBV27 and TRBJ2-7; D is uncertain. From germline, CDR1 is MNHEY and CDR2 SMNVEV (reference sequence). This CDR3 is built from 14 residues. V shed 4 bases and J shed 2 bases, with 12 bases lying between them. The CDR3 spells CASSSDVSAYEQYF. CDR3 in DNA: TGTGCCAGCAGTTCAGATGTCTCGGCCTACGAGCAGTACTTC.

The chain combines TRBV7-2 with TRBJ2-2, with D perhaps given as TRBD1 or TRBD2 (5 bases each). Deletions cut 4 bases from V and 5 bases from J, with 14 bases between. This CDR3 has 15 amino acids. CDR1 and CDR2 from the germline V gene are SGHTA and FQGNSA. The CDR3 loop reads CASSSIGGRTGELFF. In nucleotides, the CDR3 is TGTGCCAGCAGCTCGATTGGGGGAAGGACCGGGGAGCTGTTTTTT.

This chain links TRBV6-5 with TRBJ1-5; 7 bases agree with TRBD1. Trimming at V came to 6 bases and at J to 3 bases, leaving 5 bases not matched to a gene. The CDR3 length is 14 residues. CDR1 and CDR2 from the germline V gene are MNHEY and SVGAGI. The CDR3 DNA reads TGTGCCAGCAGGTCGGGACAGCACAATCAGCCCCAGCATTTT. This translates into CASRSGQHNQPQHF.

The count of this clone is one. In DNA, the CDR3 is TGTGCCAGCAGCCGACAGGGGACAGCAGATACGCAGTATTTT. The encoded protein is CASSRQGTADTQYF. The chain recombines TRBV11-2 with TRBJ2-3; 8 bases match TRBD1. Germline CDR1 is SGHAT and CDR2 is FQNNGV. CDR3 length equals 14 residues. Trimming removed 5 bases from V and 4 bases from J; junction bases left unmatched: 5.